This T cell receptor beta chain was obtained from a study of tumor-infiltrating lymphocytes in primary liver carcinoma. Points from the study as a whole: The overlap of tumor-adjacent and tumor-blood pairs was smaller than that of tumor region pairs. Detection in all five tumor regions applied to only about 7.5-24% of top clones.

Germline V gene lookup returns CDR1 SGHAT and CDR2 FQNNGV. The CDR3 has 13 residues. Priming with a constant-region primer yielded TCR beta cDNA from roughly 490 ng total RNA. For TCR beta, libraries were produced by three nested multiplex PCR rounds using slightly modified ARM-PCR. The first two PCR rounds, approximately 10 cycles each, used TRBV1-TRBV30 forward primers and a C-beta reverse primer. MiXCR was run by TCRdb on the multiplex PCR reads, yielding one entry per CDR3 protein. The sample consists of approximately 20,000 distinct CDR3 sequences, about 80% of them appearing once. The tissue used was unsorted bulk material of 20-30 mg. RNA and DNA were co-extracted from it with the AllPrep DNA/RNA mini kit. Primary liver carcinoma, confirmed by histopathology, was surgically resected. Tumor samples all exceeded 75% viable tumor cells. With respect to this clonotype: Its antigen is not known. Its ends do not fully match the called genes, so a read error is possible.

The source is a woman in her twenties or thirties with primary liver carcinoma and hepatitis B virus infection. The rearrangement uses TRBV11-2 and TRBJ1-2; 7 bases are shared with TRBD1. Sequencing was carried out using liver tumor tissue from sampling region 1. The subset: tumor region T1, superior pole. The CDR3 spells CASTQGGVGGCTF. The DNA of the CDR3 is TGCGCCAGCACTCAGGGGGGGGTTGGAGGCTGCACCTTC.